Listed here is a single TCR beta chain. Its antigen is not known. The entry originates in a study of cytomegalovirus exposure and HLA in healthy donors. Notes on the study in general: One variant, a missense change in DCLRE1C, was linked in a later analysis to TCR beta V- and J-gene trimming. Further analysis, carried out later, found HLA-associated TCR beta chains more clonally expanded than equally common other chains.

Germline assignment: CDR1 MNHEY and CDR2 SMNVEV (reference sequence). Trimming at V came to 2 bases and at J to 7 bases, leaving 3 bases not matched to a gene. The CDR3 has 13 amino acids. The donors (healthy individuals) were bone marrow donors. Amplification used 60 Vbeta primers and 13 Jbeta primers. How the authors handled the data: Around 76 million unique TCR beta chains, roughly 11 million shared, were counted in a later analysis. Clones were read by immunoSEQ multiplex PCR, and TCRdb kept only the in-frame ones, dropping some. That table is the source of V, J and clone size, and D and trimming were worked out from the DNA. The data show about 77,000 clones, and the top ten clones hold roughly 13%.

The specimen was PBMCs. The sequence came from a man between 50 and 59 years old in good health and CMV-seropositive. The chain joins TRBV27 to TRBJ1-2; 8 bases are a match to TRBD1. The CDR3 loop is CASSLADRVGYTF. The CDR3 region has the DNA TGTGCCAGCAGTTTAGCGGACAGGGTTGGCTACACCTTC.